This T cell receptor beta chain was retrieved from a study of blood T cell repertoires in COVID-19. At the level of the study: Spain, Italy and the United States supplied samples that represented acute and convalescent COVID-19. T cells, B-cell-depleted T cells, or PBMCs provided the cDNA or gDNA that served as material.

J gave up 6 bases and V 0 bases, and 6 bases lay outside the gene matches. Germline CDR1 is LGHNA and CDR2 is YSLEER. The CDR3 covers 15 residues. Source study methods: For nucleated cells, counts were estimated from reference gene primer amplification. Clones were read by immunoSEQ multiplex PCR, and TCRdb kept only the in-frame ones, dropping some. That table supplies the V and J calls and clone size; D and trimming were determined from the DNA. Of some 140,000 clones listed, 70% to 85% are singletons. This chain links TRBV4-3 with TRBJ2-3; 7 positions agree with TRBD2. The sample was peripheral blood. The receptor was derived from a woman at least 80 years old with acute or convalescent COVID-19. The CDR3 nucleotides read TGCGCCAGCAGCCAAGATCGGACTAGAGGGGATACGCAGTATTTT. Residues: CASSQDRTRGDTQYF.